The 16 T cell receptor beta chains in this list originate from one sample, sequenced in a study of beta chain features in type 1 diabetes. Study results and caveats: Among patients with Type 1 diabetes, TCRB CDR3s were moderately but significantly shorter in every one of the four CD4+ subsets.

Their recognized antigens are unknown. cDNA synthesis used the whole RNA isolate, giving expressed TCRB sequences. The protocol was immunoSEQ multiplex PCR, while the TCRdb copy is restricted to in-frame clones and leaves out a portion. Of under 400,000 clones detected, roughly 12% appear once; the ten largest clones hold about 0.01%. The sample was naive CD4+ T cells from blood. These receptor sequences come from a woman in her late teens or twenties with type 1 diabetes.

This clone showed up just a few times. The chain has TRBV29-1 and TRBJ2-4, with a tentative D call TRBD1 (5 bases). This CDR3 region has 13 residues. Trimming shortened V by 7 bases and J by 6 bases, and 16 bases separated the two germline ends. The germline V gene has CDR1 SQVTM and CDR2 ANQGSEA. The CDR3 bases are TGCAGCGCGAACCGAAACACAGGAAACATTCAGTACTTC. It codes for CSANRNTGNIQYF.

This clone showed up just a few times. This rearrangement joins TRBV10-3 to TRBJ1-1, with 12 bases that match TRBD1. V shed 6 bases, J shed 1 base, and the junction held 15 bases outside the gene matches. CDR1 is ENHRY, CDR2 SYGVKD, per germline. CDR3 length: 19 amino acids. CDR3 in amino acids: CAISPHSGTGGRRNTEAFF. The DNA for the CDR3 is TGTGCCATCAGCCCCCATAGCGGGACAGGGGGCCGAAGGAACACTGAAGCTTTCTTT.

The chain links TRBV6-5 to TRBJ1-1, with unresolved D. V lost 2 bases, J lost 3 bases, and 10 bases lay in between. Germline V CDR1 and CDR2: MNHEY, SVGAGI. The CDR3 contains 14 residues. CDR3: CASSYAPEYTEAFF. The CDR3 DNA reads TGTGCCAGCAGTTACGCCCCGGAGTACACTGAAGCTTTCTTT.

This clone was seen only once. The V call is TRBV30, the J call TRBJ1-5; D perhaps matches TRBD1 (5 bases). The V and J ends lost 1 base and 1 base respectively, with 5 bases between them. In germline, CDR1 is GTSNPN, CDR2 SVGIG (reference sequence). The CDR3 extends over 13 amino acids. In nucleotides, the CDR3 is TGTGCCTGGAGTGACAGGAGCAATCAGCCCCAGCATTTT. Residues: CAWSDRSNQPQHF.

This clone was observed a single time. The chain is built from TRBV28 and TRBJ1-5; the match to TRBD1 covers 8 bases. This CDR3 comprises 14 residues. V was clipped by 4 bases and J by 7 bases; unmatched bases: 6. Germline CDR1 MDHEN, CDR2 SYDVKM. In DNA form, the CDR3 reads TGTGCCAGCAGTTCCCCGACAGGGGAACAGCCCCAGCATTTT. Translating gives CASSSPTGEQPQHF.

The gene calls are TRBV20-1 and TRBJ1-1; TRBD1 is a possible D gene (6 bases). Germline-derived CDR1 and CDR2 are DFQATT and SNEGSKA (reference sequence). Trimming took off 8 bases at V and 5 bases at J, with 9 bases between the two ends. The CDR3 has 10 amino acids. The CDR3 protein is CSLRGTEAFF. The CDR3 DNA sequence: TGCAGTCTTAGGGGGACTGAAGCTTTCTTT.

This clone has a handful of counts. This rearrangement joins TRBV29-1 to TRBJ2-1; the D gene is possibly TRBD1 (6 bases). The germline V gene encodes CDR1 SQVTM and CDR2 ANQGSEA. The CDR3 loop spans 14 amino acids. V shed 4 bases and J shed 6 bases, with 16 bases lying between them. The CDR3 reads CSVANRAAVNEQFF. CDR3 bases: TGCAGCGTTGCCAACAGGGCGGCGGTCAATGAGCAGTTCTTC.

This clone turned up a few times. V is TRBV25-1 and J is TRBJ2-3, with TRBD2 matching over 8 bases. After removal of 4 bases from V and 8 bases from J, the junction contained 2 bases not matched to a gene. CDR1 is MGHDK and CDR2 is SYGVNS in the germline V gene. There are 12 residues in the CDR3. The CDR3 nucleotides are TGTGCCAGCAGTGGGACTAGCTTTACGCAGTATTTT. This gives the protein CASSGTSFTQYF. The variable domain in full, with the rest retrieved from reference TRBV25-1 and TRBJ2-3, is EADIYQTPRYLVIGTGKKITLECSQTMGHDKMYWYQQDPGMELHLIHYSYGVNSTEKGDLSSESTVSRIRTEHFPLTLESARPSHTSQYLCASSGTSFTQYFGPGTRLTVL.

V and J are TRBV7-2 and TRBJ1-2; perhaps TRBD1 as D (6 bases). Trimming left V 4 bases short and J 10 bases short, with 19 bases between. CDR3 length: 14 amino acids. Germline CDR1 reads SGHTA; CDR2 reads FQGNSA. Here the CDR3 reads CASSWGQYSSDYTF. CDR3 nucleotides: TGTGCCAGCAGCTGGGGGCAGTACTCATCGGACTACACCTTC.

V gene TRBV6-5 combines with J gene TRBJ2-7; D perhaps matches TRBD2 (6 bases). The CDR3 has 15 amino acids. The V gene's germline CDR1 is MNHEY and CDR2 SVGAGI. V lost 2 bases and J lost 3, with 14 bases in between. CDR3 sequence: CASSYEGGAGYEQYF. In nucleotides, the CDR3 is TGTGCCAGCAGTTACGAAGGAGGGGCGGGCTACGAGCAGTACTTC.

The chain carries TRBV5-1 and TRBJ2-5; 7 nucleotides line up with TRBD2. Trimming removed 2 bases from V and 5 bases from J; junction bases left unmatched: 6. The V gene's germline CDR1 is SGHRS and CDR2 YFSETQ. This CDR3 has 14 amino acids. The CDR3 DNA reads TGCGCCAGCAGCTTTGGGGAGGGGTTGGAGACCCAGTACTTC. Residues: CASSFGEGLETQYF.

The table lists this clone with a few counts. This chain uses TRBV19 with TRBJ2-7, with 10 bases aligning to TRBD1. CDR1 is LNHDA and CDR2 is SQIVND in the germline V gene (reference sequence). This CDR3 spans 13 amino acids. Trimming cost V 4 bases and J 8 bases; bases outside gene matches: 5. The CDR3, as DNA: TGTGCCAGTAGTAACCGGGACAGGGGAAAGCAGTACTTC. Translated: CASSNRDRGKQYF.

In nucleotides, the CDR3 is TGTGCCAGCAGCTCCCCCAGGGTTGGCGGGGAGCTGTTTTTT. This encodes CASSSPRVGGELFF. The gene calls are TRBV11-1 and TRBJ2-2; possibly TRBD1 for D (5 bases). V was trimmed by 4 bases and J by 7 bases, leaving 13 bases between them. This CDR3 is 14 amino acids long. CDR1 and CDR2 from the germline V gene are SGHAT and FQDESV (reference sequence).

This clone was counted only a few times. The gene calls are TRBV30 and TRBJ1-5, with TRBD1 matching over 8 bases. V lost 3 bases to trimming and J lost 9 bases; unmatched junction nucleotides: 4. Germline V gene lookup returns CDR1 GTSNPN and CDR2 SVGIG (reference sequence). This CDR3 is 12 amino acids long. The CDR3 DNA sequence: TGTGCCTGGAGCGGAACAGGGGGGCCCCAGCATTTT. Translation: CAWSGTGGPQHF.

V usage is TRBV7-2 and J usage is TRBJ2-1, with D possibly TRBD2 on 5 matching bases. Germline loops: CDR1 SGHTA, CDR2 FQGNSA. The V gene lost 5 bases and the J gene lost 9 bases, with 20 bases spanning the gap. The CDR3 has 15 amino acids. The CDR3, as DNA: TGTGCCAGCAGCGCTCGCGGGCCCACTCTCAGTGAGCAGTTCTTC. Protein sequence: CASSARGPTLSEQFF.

The chain joins TRBV5-1 to TRBJ2-3; 7 bases agree with TRBD2. This CDR3 has 15 amino acids. Germline CDR1 and CDR2: SGHRS and YFSETQ. V was clipped by 5 bases and J by 6 bases; unmatched bases: 12. CDR3 coding DNA: TGCGCCAGCAGTTTCGGGGGGTCTACGGTGGATACGCAGTATTTT. It translates to CASSFGGSTVDTQYF.